Following are 19 T cell receptor beta chains from one sample sequenced in a study of cytomegalovirus exposure and HLA in healthy donors. The PCR was carried out with 60 Vbeta primers and 13 Jbeta primers. The protocol was immunoSEQ multiplex PCR, while the TCRdb copy is restricted to in-frame clones and leaves out a portion. The sample has 73,000 or so clones, around 77% seen once. What was sequenced was PBMCs. These receptors were taken from a man aged 45 to 65 in good health and CMV-seronegative.

CDR3: CASSEGLQPQHF. The CDR3 region has the DNA TGTGCCAGCAGTGAAGGGCTTCAGCCCCAGCATTTT. The chain recombines TRBV2 with TRBJ1-5; D is uncertain. Germline V gene sequence: CDR1 SNHLY, CDR2 FYNNEI. Trimming pared 1 base from V and 6 bases from J, leaving 4 bases between. CDR3 length equals 12 residues.

This chain uses TRBV28 with TRBJ2-6; tentatively, D is TRBD2 (5 bases). Germline V gene lookup returns CDR1 MDHEN and CDR2 SYDVKM. The V end lost 3 bases, the J end lost 0 bases, and 18 bases lay between the germline ends. The CDR3 sequence is 19 residues long. Written as DNA, the CDR3 is TGTGCCAGCAGTTTGTGGGCGGGCAGGAGCCTCTCTGGGGCCAACGTCCTGACTTTC. Protein sequence: CASSLWAGRSLSGANVLTF.

The rearrangement links TRBV9 to TRBJ1-5, with a tentative D call TRBD1 (5 bases). Germline CDR1 and CDR2: SGDLS and YYNGEE. The CDR3 runs 14 residues. Trimming took off 4 bases at V and 2 bases at J, with 10 bases between the two ends. Written as DNA, the CDR3 is TGTGCCAGCAGCACTGACAGTGGCAATCAGCCCCAGCATTTT. It translates to CASSTDSGNQPQHF.

The chain links TRBV5-6 to TRBJ1-5; a possible D gene is TRBD1 (5 bases). Germline values: CDR1 SGHDT, CDR2 YYEEEE. Trimming took off 0 bases at V and 4 bases at J, with 11 bases between the two ends. The CDR3 covers 15 residues. The chain's CDR3 is CASSLERGGNQPQHF. Written as DNA, the CDR3 is TGTGCCAGCAGCTTGGAGAGGGGAGGAAATCAGCCCCAGCATTTT.

The J gene is TRBJ1-1, the V gene TRBV13; perhaps TRBD1 as D (5 bases). Between the trimmed V and J ends, which lost 0 bases and 0 bases, there was a span of 5 bases. Germline CDR1 and CDR2: PRHDT and FYEKMQ (reference sequence). The CDR3 is 14 residues long. CDR3 in DNA: TGTGCCAGCAGCTTAGGACAGGTGAACACTGAAGCTTTCTTT. Its translation is CASSLGQVNTEAFF. The full variable domain, in which reference TRBV13 and TRBJ1-1 provide the parts outside the CDR3, is AAGVIQSPRHLIKEKRETATLKCYPIPRHDTVYWYQQGPGQDPQFLISFYEKMQSDKGSIPDRFSAQQFSDYHSELNMSSLELGDSALYFCASSLGQVNTEAFFGQGTRLTVV.

The V call is TRBV25-1, the J call TRBJ1-5; TRBD1 might be the D (5 bases). CDR3 length: 13 residues. Germline lookup yields CDR1 MGHDK and CDR2 SYGVNS. The CDR3 region is CATNFPGHQPQHF. CDR3 nucleotide sequence: TGTGCTACCAACTTTCCAGGGCATCAGCCCCAGCATTTT. The whole variable domain, filled in from reference TRBV25-1 and TRBJ1-5, reads EADIYQTPRYLVIGTGKKITLECSQTMGHDKMYWYQQDPGMELHLIHYSYGVNSTEKGDLSSESTVSRIRTEHFPLTLESARPSHTSQYLCATNFPGHQPQHFGDGTRLSIL.

V is TRBV9 and J is TRBJ1-1; the match to TRBD1 covers 8 bases. This CDR3 spans 12 amino acids. The germline gives CDR1 SGDLS, CDR2 YYNGEE. V was clipped by 4 bases and J by 11 bases; unmatched bases: 7. CDR3 region: CASSPWTGSAFF. CDR3 in DNA: TGTGCCAGCAGCCCGTGGACAGGGTCGGCTTTCTTT.

Only one count was recorded for this clone. The chain combines TRBV7-8 with TRBJ1-6; TRBD1 matches 8 bases. Germline assignment: CDR1 SGHVS and CDR2 FQNEAQ. V trimming: 1 base; J trimming: 5 bases; junction bases outside the gene matches: 7. CDR3 length: 17 amino acids. CDR3 nucleotide sequence: TGTGCCAGCAGCTTAGTCTGGGACAGGCACGATAATTCACCCCTCCACTTT. This codes for CASSLVWDRHDNSPLHF.

The J gene is TRBJ2-1, the V gene TRBV18, with 16 bases lining up with TRBD2. This CDR3 has 20 residues. V shed 3 bases and J 8 bases; nucleotides not matched to a gene: 16. The germline V gene has CDR1 KGHSH and CDR2 LQKENI. The CDR3 region has the DNA TGTGCCAGCTCACCCTCGACAGCCCCGGGACTAGCGGGAGGGCCGTATGAGCAGTTCTTC. Its protein product is CASSPSTAPGLAGGPYEQFF.

V usage is TRBV7-8 and J usage is TRBJ2-6, with D unclear. The germline V gene has CDR1 SGHVS and CDR2 FQNEAQ. The CDR3 runs to 14 residues. Trimming stripped 6 bases from V and 0 bases from J, with 6 bases between. The DNA for the CDR3 is TGTGCCAGCAGATTCGTCTCTGGGGCCAACGTCCTGACTTTC. It is translated as CASRFVSGANVLTF.

The gene calls are TRBV30 and TRBJ2-2; no reliable D call. V shed 1 base and J shed 5 bases, with 8 bases lying between them. The germline V gene encodes CDR1 GTSNPN and CDR2 SVGIG (reference sequence). The CDR3 is 13 amino acids. Here the CDR3 reads CAWSGVWTGELFF. The CDR3 nucleotides read TGTGCCTGGAGTGGAGTATGGACCGGGGAGCTGTTTTTT.

The chain is built from TRBV6-6 and TRBJ1-5, with D possibly TRBD1 on 6 matching bases. This CDR3 comprises 10 residues. Trimming took 10 bases from V and 12 from J, leaving 13 bases between them. CDR1 and CDR2 from the germline V gene are MNHNY and SVGAGI (reference sequence). The CDR3 DNA reads as TGTGCCACCGGACAGCACCTCCAGCATTTT. Translated: CATGQHLQHF.

This clone was counted between two and nine times. The chain is built from TRBV6-5 and TRBJ1-1; D is uncertain. The CDR3 sequence is 14 residues long. Germline CDR1 reads MNHEY; CDR2 reads SVGAGI. V was clipped by 5 bases and J by 6 bases, with 16 bases between them. The CDR3 region is CASSLLFDFSEAFF. CDR3 bases: TGTGCCAGCAGTCTCCTGTTTGACTTTTCTGAAGCTTTCTTT.

The chain combines TRBV6-5 with TRBJ1-3; tentatively, D is TRBD1 (5 bases). Looked up from germline, CDR1 is MNHEY and CDR2 is SVGAGI. The CDR3 contains 14 residues. The V end lost 7 bases, the J end lost 1 base, and 11 bases lay between the germline ends. The CDR3 spells CASTQGRSGNTIYF. In nucleotides, the CDR3 is TGTGCCAGCACCCAGGGCAGGTCTGGAAACACCATATATTTT.

J is TRBJ2-7 and V is TRBV27; no clear D. Trimming left V 5 bases short and J 1 base short, with 12 bases between. The CDR3 is 14 amino acids. The germline CDR1 and CDR2 sequences are MNHEY and SMNVEV (reference sequence). The CDR3 DNA reads TGTGCCAGCAGTCCTTACTTGACTTCCTACGAGCAGTACTTC. Its translation: CASSPYLTSYEQYF.

V is TRBV23-1 and J is TRBJ2-3; 10 positions match TRBD1. TRBV23-1 is known as an ORF, though its function is uncertain. Trimming removed 3 bases from V and 5 bases from J; junction bases left unmatched: 8. The CDR3 contains 16 residues. The DNA for the CDR3 is TGCGCCAGCAGTCAGGTGGGACAGGGGAGAGTAGATACGCAGTATTTT. Translated, it gives CASSQVGQGRVDTQYF.

This chain connects TRBV5-4 to TRBJ2-7, with unresolved D. Germline CDR1 reads SGHNT; CDR2 reads YYREEE (reference sequence). CDR3 length: 14 amino acids. The V end was cut by 2 bases, the J end by 0 bases, with 9 bases between. The CDR3 coding sequence is TGTGCCAGCAGCTTCGATGTCAGCTCCTACGAGCAGTACTTC. It encodes CASSFDVSSYEQYF.

V and J are TRBV25-1 and TRBJ2-7; D gene ambiguous. Trimming shortened V by 4 bases and J by 2 bases, and 15 bases separated the two germline ends. The CDR3 is 15 residues long. Germline CDR1 and CDR2: MGHDK and SYGVNS. The CDR3 region has the DNA TGTGCCAGCAGTGTCCGGGTGTTAAGCACCTACGAGCAGTACTTC. Protein sequence: CASSVRVLSTYEQYF.

The chain employs TRBV19 and TRBJ1-6, with 7 bases identical to TRBD1. Germline-derived CDR1 and CDR2 are LNHDA and SQIVND (reference sequence). This CDR3 contains 15 residues. V lost 8 bases to trimming and J lost 6 bases; unmatched junction nucleotides: 10. The CDR3 nucleotides are TGTGCCAGTCGGGGACAGCGGCTCTCTAATTCACCCCTCCACTTT. Protein sequence: CASRGQRLSNSPLHF. Drawing the rest from reference TRBV19 and TRBJ1-6, the complete variable domain is DGGITQSPKYLFRKEGQNVTLSCEQNLNHDAMYWYRQDPGQGLRLIYYSQIVNDFQKGDIAEGYSVSREKKESFPLTVTSAQKNPTAFYLCASRGQRLSNSPLHFGNGTRLTVT.